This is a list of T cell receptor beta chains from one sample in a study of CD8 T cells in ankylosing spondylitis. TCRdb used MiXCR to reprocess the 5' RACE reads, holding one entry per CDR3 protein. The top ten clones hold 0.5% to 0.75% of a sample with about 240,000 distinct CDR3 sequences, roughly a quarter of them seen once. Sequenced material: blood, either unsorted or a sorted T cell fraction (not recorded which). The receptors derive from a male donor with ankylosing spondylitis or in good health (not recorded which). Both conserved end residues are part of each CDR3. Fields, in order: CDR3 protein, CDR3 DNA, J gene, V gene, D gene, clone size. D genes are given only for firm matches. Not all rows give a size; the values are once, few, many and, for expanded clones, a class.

cdr3_aa: CAIGQGLSNQPQHF
cdr3_nt: TGTGCCATCGGACAGGGTTTAAGCAATCAGCCCCAGCATTTT
j_call: TRBJ1-5
v_call: TRBV10-3
d_call: TRBD1
clone_size: .

cdr3_aa: CASSLVLETQYF
cdr3_nt: TGTGCCAGCAGCCTTGTTTTGGAGACCCAGTACTTC
j_call: TRBJ2-5
v_call: TRBV12-3/TRBV12-4
d_call: .
clone_size: few

cdr3_aa: CASSEEFSPLHF
cdr3_nt: TGTGCCAGCAGTGAAGAGTTTTCACCCCTCCACTTT
j_call: TRBJ1-6
v_call: TRBV25-1
d_call: .
clone_size: .

cdr3_aa: CASTERGTNNEQFF
cdr3_nt: TGTGCCAGCACAGAACGAGGGACCAACAATGAGCAGTTCTTC
j_call: TRBJ2-1
v_call: TRBV6-1
d_call: .
clone_size: many

cdr3_aa: CSAPPGLAERTNEQFF
cdr3_nt: TGCAGTGCCCCCCCGGGACTAGCCGAACGTACGAATGAGCAGTTCTTC
j_call: TRBJ2-1
v_call: TRBV20-1
d_call: TRBD2
clone_size: few

cdr3_aa: CSAKRSSGANVLTF
cdr3_nt: TGCAGTGCTAAGCGGAGCTCTGGGGCCAACGTCCTGACTTTC
j_call: TRBJ2-6
v_call: TRBV20-1
d_call: .
clone_size: many

cdr3_aa: CASTEHGSYEQYF
cdr3_nt: TGTGCCAGCACCGAGCACGGGTCCTACGAGCAGTACTTC
j_call: TRBJ2-7
v_call: TRBV6-1
d_call: .
clone_size: many

cdr3_aa: CAGGSYNEQFF
cdr3_nt: TGTGCGGGGGGCTCCTACAATGAGCAGTTCTTC
j_call: TRBJ2-1
v_call: TRBV30
d_call: .
clone_size: many

cdr3_aa: CASSLTDQETQYF
cdr3_nt: TGTGCCAGCAGCTTGACAGACCAAGAGACCCAGTACTTC
j_call: TRBJ2-5
v_call: TRBV11-2
d_call: .
clone_size: many

cdr3_aa: CASRDSDNSPLHF
cdr3_nt: TGTGCCAGCCGGGACTCCGATAATTCACCCCTCCACTTT
j_call: TRBJ1-6
v_call: TRBV4-2
d_call: .
clone_size: .

cdr3_aa: CSAPDSGGADTQYF
cdr3_nt: TGCAGTGCTCCGGATAGCGGGGGGGCGGATACGCAGTATTTT
j_call: TRBJ2-3
v_call: TRBV20-1
d_call: TRBD2
clone_size: .

cdr3_aa: CASRLSGGASYEQYF
cdr3_nt: TGTGCCAGCAGACTAAGCGGGGGGGCCTCCTACGAGCAGTACTTC
j_call: TRBJ2-7
v_call: TRBV12-3/TRBV12-4
d_call: TRBD2
clone_size: once

cdr3_aa: CSARVGFEKLFF
cdr3_nt: TGCAGTGCTAGAGTCGGATTCGAAAAACTGTTTTTT
j_call: TRBJ1-4
v_call: TRBV20-1
d_call: .
clone_size: .

cdr3_aa: CASSFSLMNTEAFF
cdr3_nt: TGTGCCAGCAGTTTCAGCCTCATGAACACTGAAGCTTTCTTT
j_call: TRBJ1-1
v_call: TRBV12-3/TRBV12-4
d_call: .
clone_size: .

cdr3_aa: CSAKRFDRVVDTQYF
cdr3_nt: TGCAGTGCTAAACGATTTGACAGGGTTGTAGATACGCAGTATTTT
j_call: TRBJ2-3
v_call: TRBV20-1
d_call: TRBD1
clone_size: few

cdr3_aa: CRPSGTGMNTEAFF
cdr3_nt: TGCAGACCCTCTGGGACGGGGATGAACACTGAAGCTTTCTTT
j_call: TRBJ1-1
v_call: TRBV20-1
d_call: .
clone_size: many

cdr3_aa: CASSQDSYTGAGNTIYF
cdr3_nt: TGTGCCAGCAGCCAAGATTCGTACACAGGGGCTGGAAACACCATATATTTT
j_call: TRBJ1-3
v_call: TRBV4-2
d_call: TRBD1
clone_size: many

cdr3_aa: CSVEGGSSTDTQYF
cdr3_nt: TGCAGCGTTGAAGGGGGAAGTAGCACAGATACGCAGTATTTT
j_call: TRBJ2-3
v_call: TRBV29-1
d_call: .
clone_size: .

cdr3_aa: CSAKGQGDEQYF
cdr3_nt: TGCAGTGCTAAGGGACAGGGGGACGAGCAGTACTTC
j_call: TRBJ2-7
v_call: TRBV20-1
d_call: TRBD1
clone_size: many

cdr3_aa: CASSYMTRGYNEQFF
cdr3_nt: TGTGCCAGCAGTTACATGACTAGAGGCTACAATGAGCAGTTCTTC
j_call: TRBJ2-1
v_call: TRBV6-5
d_call: .
clone_size: few

cdr3_aa: CSATSGKNTEAFF
cdr3_nt: TGCAGTGCTACATCCGGGAAGAACACTGAAGCTTTCTTT
j_call: TRBJ1-1
v_call: TRBV20-1
d_call: .
clone_size: few

cdr3_aa: CSARVPKADTQYF
cdr3_nt: TGCAGTGCTAGAGTGCCCAAGGCAGATACGCAGTATTTT
j_call: TRBJ2-3
v_call: TRBV20-1
d_call: .
clone_size: many

cdr3_aa: CSAVSLLPGSYNEQFF
cdr3_nt: TGCAGTGCTGTCAGCCTCCTCCCTGGCTCCTACAATGAGCAGTTCTTC
j_call: TRBJ2-1
v_call: TRBV20-1
d_call: .
clone_size: .

cdr3_aa: CSVADGVSYEQYF
cdr3_nt: TGCAGCGTAGCCGACGGAGTCTCCTACGAGCAGTACTTC
j_call: TRBJ2-7
v_call: TRBV29-1
d_call: .
clone_size: many

cdr3_aa: CSVEDLHGDRDLAFF
cdr3_nt: TGCAGCGTTGAAGATCTCCACGGGGACAGGGACTTAGCTTTCTTT
j_call: TRBJ1-1
v_call: TRBV29-1
d_call: TRBD1
clone_size: many